In this sample, the clone carrying this T cell receptor (beta chain) turned up once. Its antigen is still unknown. These data are taken from a study of CD8 T cells in Susac syndrome. Regarding the study as a whole: As acknowledged by the study, its TCR sequencing and HLA analysis included a relatively small number of individuals.

Sequencing of TCR beta drew on CD8+ and CD4+ T cells from blood. Negative isolation was used for CD8+ and CD4+ T cells and FACS enrichment for TEMRA cells. It was with random hexamers that roughly 0.5 to 1 ug RNA was reverse transcribed. Across 54 Vbeta and 13 Jbeta, immunoSEQ multiplex PCR amplified TCR beta CDR3. TCRdb ran MiXCR on the immunoSEQ multiplex PCR reads and lists one entry per CDR3 protein. The sample comprises approximately 130,000 distinct CDR3 sequences, around 90% of which are singletons, and 0.24% rests with the top ten. Between the trimmed V and J ends, which lost 7 bases and 2 bases, there was a span of 5 bases. The CDR3 loop spans 12 amino acids. The germline gives CDR1 MGHRA, CDR2 YSYEKL.

This clonotype originated in a human donor with multiple sclerosis. The chain recombines TRBV4-1 with TRBJ2-2; no definite D call. Specimen: CD8+ T cells from PBMCs. CDR3 nucleotide sequence: TGCGCCAGCACCGCTAACACCGGGGAGCTGTTTTTT. Translating it yields CASTANTGELFF.